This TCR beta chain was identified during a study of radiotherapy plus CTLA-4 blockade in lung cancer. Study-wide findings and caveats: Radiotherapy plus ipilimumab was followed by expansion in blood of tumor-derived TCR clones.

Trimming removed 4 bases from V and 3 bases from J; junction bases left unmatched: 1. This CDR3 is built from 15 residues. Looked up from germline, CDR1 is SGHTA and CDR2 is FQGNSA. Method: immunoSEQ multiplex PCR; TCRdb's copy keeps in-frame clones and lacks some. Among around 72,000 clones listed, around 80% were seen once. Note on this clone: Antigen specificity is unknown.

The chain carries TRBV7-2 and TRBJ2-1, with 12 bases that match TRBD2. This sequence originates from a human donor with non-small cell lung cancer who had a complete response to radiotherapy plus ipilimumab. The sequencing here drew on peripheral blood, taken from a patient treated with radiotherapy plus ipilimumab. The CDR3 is CASSSTSGGYNEQFF. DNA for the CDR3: TGTGCCAGCAGCTCGACTAGCGGGGGCTACAATGAGCAGTTCTTC.